A selection of T cell receptor beta chains follows, all from one sample in a study of T cell responses to AZD1222 COVID-19 vaccine. Libraries were prepared by immunoSEQ multiplex PCR; TCRdb keeps only in-frame clonotypes and omits some of them. Of roughly 180,000 clones in the sample, about nine tenths are singletons; the top ten hold 3.4%. The specimen was peripheral blood, collected 28 days after the second AZD1222 dose. All receptors come from an adult who received the AZD1222 COVID-19 vaccine. The conserved cysteine and the conserved F or W are not part of the CDR3 here. Each record gives: J gene, V gene, CDR3 length, CDR3 protein.

TRBJ1-1,TRBV10-3,12,AISSGTGVTEAF
TRBJ1-3,TRBV10-3,11,ANSRVPGNTIY
TRBJ1-6,TRBV4-3,13,ASSLARVGDSPLH
TRBJ1-4,TRBV27,11,ASSWVTNEKLF
TRBJ2-7,TRBV10-3,9,AMGQTGEQY
TRBJ2-2,TRBV3-1/TRBV3-2,14,ASSQRWPQGPGELF
TRBJ1-2,TRBV5-6,13,ASRARTGGFYGYT
TRBJ2-1,TRBV28,14,ASSFRTSGIYNEQF
TRBJ2-7,TRBV7-8,13,ASSLVSPASYEQY
TRBJ2-1,TRBV5-1,13,ASSLESGPYNEQF
TRBJ1-1,TRBV28,16,ASSLLATAGGTNTEAF
TRBJ1-3,TRBV2,13,ASSELGELGNTIY
TRBJ2-1,TRBV3-1/TRBV3-2,14,ASSLSGLDPYNEQF
TRBJ1-3,TRBV10-3,12,AIRPSLSGNTIY
TRBJ2-5,TRBV4-2,16,ASSPRGRASRTQETQY
TRBJ1-5,TRBV28,13,ASSRRTGGYQPQH
TRBJ1-5,TRBV27,10,ASRLQDQPQH
TRBJ1-5,TRBV30,12,AWSDSRGNQPQH
TRBJ1-2,TRBV4-2,13,ASSQDRGTGYGYT
TRBJ1-2,TRBV3-1/TRBV3-2,11,ASSQGGIYGYT
TRBJ2-6,TRBV7-3,17,ASSLNGGLSISGANVLT
TRBJ1-1,TRBV5-1,12,ASSLEALNTEAF
TRBJ1-5,TRBV5-1,12,ASSLMPSNQPQH
TRBJ2-3,TRBV5-1,12,ASSVGPGTDTQY
TRBJ1-3,TRBV30,12,AWAQGDAGNTIY
TRBJ2-7,TRBV10-3,12,AALTSGRIYEQY
TRBJ1-4,TRBV4-1,18,ASSPRTGTGEVLTNEKLF
TRBJ1-1,TRBV5-1,15,ASSFGRTGSPDTEAF
TRBJ1-5,TRBV28,12,ASSFFRADQPQH
TRBJ2-1,TRBV27,14,ASPPRGLGSYNEQF
TRBJ1-1,TRBV10-3,11,AISESEDTEAF
TRBJ2-7,TRBV11-2,10,ASSLVAHEQY
TRBJ1-3,TRBV3-1/TRBV3-2,12,ACTKGLIGNTIY
TRBJ2-7,TRBV7-2,13,ASSLGGTSTYEQY
TRBJ1-2,TRBV7-2,13,ASSLANRGVYGYT
TRBJ2-1,TRBV28,11,ASSFLLNNEQF
TRBJ2-1,TRBV28,12,ASTRDRGPNEQF
TRBJ2-6,TRBV7-3,14,ASSSYSYSGANVLT
TRBJ1-6,TRBV3-1/TRBV3-2,13,ASSQGFGGNSPLH
TRBJ1-2,TRBV6-4,15,ASSAGTDGVGVNGYT
TRBJ2-3,TRBV27,14,ASSLAGGGRSDTQY
TRBJ2-7,TRBV4-3,13,ASSQGRDSSYEQY
TRBJ2-1,TRBV24-1,11,ATSDLRNNEQF
TRBJ1-6,TRBV6-5,12,ASSFRVNNSPLH
TRBJ2-4,TRBV12-5,14,ASGLDRAVAKNIQY
TRBJ1-4,TRBV9,11,ASSGQGDEKLF
TRBJ1-2,TRBV16,13,ASSPAGPSNYGYT
TRBJ1-4,TRBV29-1,11,SVEPVLNEKLF
TRBJ1-2,TRBV7-2,14,ASSLNLYYQNYGYT